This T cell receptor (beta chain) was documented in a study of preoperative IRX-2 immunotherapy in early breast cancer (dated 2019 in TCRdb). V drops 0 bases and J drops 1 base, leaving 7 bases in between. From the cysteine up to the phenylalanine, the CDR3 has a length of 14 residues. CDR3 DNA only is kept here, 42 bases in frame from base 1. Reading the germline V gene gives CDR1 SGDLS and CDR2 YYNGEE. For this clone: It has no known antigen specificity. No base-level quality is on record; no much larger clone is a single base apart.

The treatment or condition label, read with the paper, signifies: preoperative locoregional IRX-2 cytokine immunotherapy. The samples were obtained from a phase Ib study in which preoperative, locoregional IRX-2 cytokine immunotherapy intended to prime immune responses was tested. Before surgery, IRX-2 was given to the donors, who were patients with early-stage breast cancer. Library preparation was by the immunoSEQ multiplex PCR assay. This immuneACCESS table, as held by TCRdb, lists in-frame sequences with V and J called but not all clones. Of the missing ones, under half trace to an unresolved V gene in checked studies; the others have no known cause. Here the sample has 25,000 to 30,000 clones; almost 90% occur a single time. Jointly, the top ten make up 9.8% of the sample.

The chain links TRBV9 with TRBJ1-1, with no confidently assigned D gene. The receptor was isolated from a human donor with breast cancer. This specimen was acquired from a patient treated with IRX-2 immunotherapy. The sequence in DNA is TGTGCCAGCAGCGTAGCGGCAGCGAACACTGAAGCTTTCTTT. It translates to CASSVAAANTEAFF.